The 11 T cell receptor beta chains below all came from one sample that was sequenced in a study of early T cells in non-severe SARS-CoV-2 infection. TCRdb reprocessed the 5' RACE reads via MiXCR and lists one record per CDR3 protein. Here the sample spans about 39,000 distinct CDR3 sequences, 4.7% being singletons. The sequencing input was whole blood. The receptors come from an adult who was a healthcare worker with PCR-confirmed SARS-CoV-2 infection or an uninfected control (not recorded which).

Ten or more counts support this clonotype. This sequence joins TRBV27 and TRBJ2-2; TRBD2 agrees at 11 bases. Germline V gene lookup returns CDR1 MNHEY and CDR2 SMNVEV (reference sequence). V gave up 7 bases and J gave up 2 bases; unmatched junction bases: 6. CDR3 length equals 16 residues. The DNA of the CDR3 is TGTGCCAGCACTCCCGGGACTAGCGGTAACACCGGGGAGCTGTTTTTT. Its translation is CASTPGTSGNTGELFF.

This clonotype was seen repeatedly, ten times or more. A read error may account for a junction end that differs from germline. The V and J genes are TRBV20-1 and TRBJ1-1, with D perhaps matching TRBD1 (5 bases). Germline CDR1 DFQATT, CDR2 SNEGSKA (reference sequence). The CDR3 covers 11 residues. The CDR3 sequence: CSARGVTEAFF. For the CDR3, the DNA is TGCAGTGCAAGAGGGGTCACTGAAGCTTTCTTT.

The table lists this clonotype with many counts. CDR3 DNA sequence: TGTGCCTGGAGATGGGAGAGCTCCTATAATTCACCCCTCCACTTT. Residues: CAWRWESSYNSPLHF. The chain combines TRBV30 with TRBJ1-6; D is undetermined. The germline V gene has CDR1 GTSNPN and CDR2 SVGIG (reference sequence). The CDR3 totals 15 residues. V was shortened by 3 bases and J by 0 bases, with 9 bases between the two germline ends.

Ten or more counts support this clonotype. The CDR3 DNA sequence: TGTGCCAGCAGTTTAGTGGTTGGTATTGGCAACACAGATACGCAGTATTTT. Protein sequence: CASSLVVGIGNTDTQYF. The chain has TRBV27 and TRBJ2-3; D ambiguous. CDR3 length equals 17 residues. Germline V gives CDR1 MNHEY, CDR2 SMNVEV (reference sequence). V lost 2 bases and J lost 2, with 17 bases in between.

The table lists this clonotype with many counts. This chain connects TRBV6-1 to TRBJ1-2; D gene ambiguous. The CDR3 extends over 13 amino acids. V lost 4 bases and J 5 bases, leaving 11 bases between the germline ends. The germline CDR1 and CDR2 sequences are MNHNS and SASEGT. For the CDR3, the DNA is TGTGCCAGCAGTGTTTCGTCCCTTTATGGCTACACCTTC. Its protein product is CASSVSSLYGYTF.

CDR3 in DNA: TGTGCCAGCAGTTACCCGGGACAGGGTTTTCCAGCTAACTATGGCTACACCTTC. It yields the protein CASSYPGQGFPANYGYTF. This chain joins TRBV6-2 or TRBV6-3 and TRBJ1-2; 9 bases match TRBD1. The V gene's germline CDR1 is MNHEY and CDR2 SVGEGT. V shed 2 bases, J shed 0 bases, and the junction held 10 bases outside the gene matches. The CDR3 contains 18 residues.

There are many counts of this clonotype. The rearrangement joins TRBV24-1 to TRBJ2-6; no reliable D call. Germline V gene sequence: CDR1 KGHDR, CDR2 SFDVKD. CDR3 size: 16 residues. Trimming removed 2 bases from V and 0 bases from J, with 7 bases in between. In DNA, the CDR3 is TGTGCCACCAGTGATTCCAGTAGCTCTGGGGCCAACGTCCTGACTTTC. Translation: CATSDSSSSGANVLTF.

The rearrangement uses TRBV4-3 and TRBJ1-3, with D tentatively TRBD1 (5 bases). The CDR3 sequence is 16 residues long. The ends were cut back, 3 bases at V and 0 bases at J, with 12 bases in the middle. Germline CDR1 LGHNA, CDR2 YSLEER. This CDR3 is CASSQGTQNSGNTIYF. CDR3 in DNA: TGCGCCAGCAGCCAGGGGACTCAAAACTCTGGAAACACCATATATTTT.

CDR3 sequence (DNA): TGTGCCAGCAGCCGAAGGGGGGGCGGTATGAACACTGAAGCTTTCTTT. The encoded protein is CASSRRGGGMNTEAFF. This chain joins TRBV6-5 and TRBJ1-1, with D perhaps matching TRBD1 (6 bases). V shed 6 bases and J shed 0 bases, with 17 bases lying between them. CDR1 MNHEY and CDR2 SVGAGI come from the germline V gene. CDR3 length: 16 residues.

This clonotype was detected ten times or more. The CDR3 region is CSVVDTEAFF. The DNA for the CDR3 is TGCAGCGTGGTCGACACTGAAGCTTTCTTT. The chain has TRBV29-1 and TRBJ1-1; no reliable D call. V dropped 6 bases and J dropped 3 bases, with 5 bases sitting between them. This CDR3 region has 10 residues. Germline values: CDR1 SQVTM, CDR2 ANQGSEA.

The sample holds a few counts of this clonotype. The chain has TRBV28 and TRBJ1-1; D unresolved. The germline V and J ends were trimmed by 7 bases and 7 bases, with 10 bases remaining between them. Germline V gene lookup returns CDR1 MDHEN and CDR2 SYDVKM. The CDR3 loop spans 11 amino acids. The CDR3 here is CASNVGIEAFF. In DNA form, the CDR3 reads TGTGCCAGCAACGTGGGGATTGAAGCTTTCTTT.